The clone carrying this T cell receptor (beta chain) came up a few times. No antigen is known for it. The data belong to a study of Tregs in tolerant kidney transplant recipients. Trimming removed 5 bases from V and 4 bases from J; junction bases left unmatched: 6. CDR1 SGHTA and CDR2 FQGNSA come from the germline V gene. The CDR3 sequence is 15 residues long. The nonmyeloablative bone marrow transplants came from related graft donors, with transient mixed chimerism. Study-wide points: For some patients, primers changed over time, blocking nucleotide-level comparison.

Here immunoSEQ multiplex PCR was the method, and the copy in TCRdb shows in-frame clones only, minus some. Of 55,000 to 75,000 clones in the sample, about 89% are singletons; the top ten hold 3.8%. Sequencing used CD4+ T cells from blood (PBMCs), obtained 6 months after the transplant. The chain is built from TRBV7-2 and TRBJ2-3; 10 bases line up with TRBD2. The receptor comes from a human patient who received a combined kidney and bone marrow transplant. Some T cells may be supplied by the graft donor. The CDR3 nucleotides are TGTGCCAGCAGCCCCCTAGCGGGAGCGGCAGATACGCAGTATTTT. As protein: CASSPLAGAADTQYF. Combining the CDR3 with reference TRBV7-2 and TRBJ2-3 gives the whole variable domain GAGVSQSPSNKVTEKGKDVELRCDPISGHTALYWYRQSLGQGLEFLIYFQGNSAPDKSGLPSDRFSAERTGGSVSTLTIQRTQQEDSAVYLCASSPLAGAADTQYFGPGTRLTVL.